The clone carrying this TCR beta chain was picked up many times. The antigen remains unidentified. This entry comes from a study of early T cells in non-severe SARS-CoV-2 infection. The overall study: Sequenced bulk RNA came from whole blood that was unsorted, and chains were unpaired. Notes on the study in general: Lookups in VDJdb leaned toward anti-spike CD8 responses and missed private and CD4 specificities.

A single record per CDR3 protein comes from TCRdb applying MiXCR to the 5' RACE reads. The table includes 45,000 to 75,000 distinct CDR3 sequences, 5.6% detected once. V shed 3 bases, J shed 5 bases, and the junction held 6 bases outside the gene matches. This CDR3 spans 13 amino acids. Per the germline V gene, CDR1 is DFQATT and CDR2 is SNEGSKA (reference sequence). This rearrangement joins TRBV20-1 to TRBJ2-7; 8 bases align to TRBD1. This TCR derives from an adult who was a healthcare worker with PCR-confirmed SARS-CoV-2 infection or an uninfected control (not recorded which). Sample: whole blood. CDR3 sequence: CSASWTGRNEQYF. CDR3 nucleotide sequence: TGCAGTGCTAGCTGGACAGGGAGGAACGAGCAGTACTTC.